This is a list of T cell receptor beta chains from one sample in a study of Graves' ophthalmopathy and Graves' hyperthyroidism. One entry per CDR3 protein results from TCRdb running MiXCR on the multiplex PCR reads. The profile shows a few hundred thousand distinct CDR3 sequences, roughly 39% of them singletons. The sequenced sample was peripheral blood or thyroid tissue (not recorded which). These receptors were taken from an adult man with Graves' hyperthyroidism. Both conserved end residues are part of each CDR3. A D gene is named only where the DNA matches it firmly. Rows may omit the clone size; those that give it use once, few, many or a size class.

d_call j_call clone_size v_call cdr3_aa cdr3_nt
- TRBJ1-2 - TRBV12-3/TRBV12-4 CASSLDGWSGYTF TGTGCCAGCAGCTTAGATGGGTGGTCGGGCTACACCTTC
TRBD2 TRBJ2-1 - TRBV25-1 CASSEIGREHEQFF TGTGCCAGCAGTGAAATCGGGCGGGAGCATGAGCAGTTCTTC
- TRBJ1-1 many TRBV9 CASSFGRGNTEAFF TGTGCCAGCAGTTTCGGTCGCGGGAACACTGAAGCTTTCTTT
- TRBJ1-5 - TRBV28 CASSPGPLNQPQHF TGTGCCAGCAGCCCTGGACCCCTAAATCAGCCCCAGCATTTT
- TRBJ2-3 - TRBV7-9 CASSQGVLSTDTQYF TGTGCCAGCAGCCAGGGAGTTCTTAGCACAGATACGCAGTATTTT
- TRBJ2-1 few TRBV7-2 CASSSPAGEQFF TGTGCCAGCAGCTCCCCCGCCGGTGAGCAGTTCTTC
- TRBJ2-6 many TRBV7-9 CASSPAPSRSGANVLTF TGTGCCAGCAGCCCAGCCCCCTCTCGCTCTGGGGCCAACGTCCTGACTTTC
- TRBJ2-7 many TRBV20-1 CSARDPNHSYEQYF TGCAGTGCTAGAGATCCCAACCACTCCTACGAGCAGTACTTC
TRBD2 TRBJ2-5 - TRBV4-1 CASSQDVGLLIGEQYF TGTGCCAGCAGCCAAGATGTGGGACTACTTATCGGGGAGCAGTACTTC
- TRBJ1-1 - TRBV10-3 CASAVSSPTEAFF TGTGCCAGCGCCGTCTCGTCTCCAACTGAAGCTTTCTTT
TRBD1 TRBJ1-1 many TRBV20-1 CSARFPGGNTEAFF TGCAGTGCTAGGTTTCCAGGGGGAAACACTGAAGCTTTCTTT
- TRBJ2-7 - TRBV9 CASSLSGLLSYEQYF TGTGCCAGCAGTTTATCAGGGCTGCTCTCCTACGAGCAGTACTTC
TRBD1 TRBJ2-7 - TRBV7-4 CASSVTGGVYEQYF TGTGCCAGCAGTGTGACAGGGGGGGTCTACGAGCAGTACTTC
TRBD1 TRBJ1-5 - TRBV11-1 CASTLLGTGPQPQHF TGTGCCAGCACGCTGCTAGGGACAGGGCCTCAGCCCCAGCATTTT
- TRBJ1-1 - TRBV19 CASSSGGGRGVTEAFF TGTGCCAGTAGTTCCGGGGGAGGTCGGGGCGTCACTGAAGCTTTCTTT
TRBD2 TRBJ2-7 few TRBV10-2 CASRREALKDEQYF TGCGCCAGCAGGCGGGAGGCCCTTAAGGACGAGCAGTACTTC
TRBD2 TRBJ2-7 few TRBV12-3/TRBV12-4 CASSLFSGTYEQYF TGTGCCAGCAGTTTATTCAGCGGGACCTACGAGCAGTACTTC
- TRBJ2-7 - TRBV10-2 CATRRLNSPDEQYF TGCGCCACGCGGCGGTTGAATAGCCCCGACGAGCAGTACTTC
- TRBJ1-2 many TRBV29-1 CSVEEGLRDKDGYTF TGCAGCGTTGAAGAAGGGCTCCGGGACAAAGATGGCTACACCTTC
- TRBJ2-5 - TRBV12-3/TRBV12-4 CASSFREQETQYF TGTGCCAGCAGTTTCCGGGAACAAGAGACCCAGTACTTC
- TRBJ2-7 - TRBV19 CATSTGEPWVRGEQYF TGTGCCACCTCAACAGGTGAGCCTTGGGTACGAGGCGAGCAGTACTTC
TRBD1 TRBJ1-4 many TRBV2 CASSKDRPTNEKLFF TGTGCCAGCAGTAAGGACAGGCCAACTAATGAAAAACTGTTTTTT
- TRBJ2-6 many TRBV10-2 CASSEAGSSGANVLTF TGCGCCAGCAGTGAGGCAGGAAGCTCTGGGGCCAACGTCCTGACTTTC
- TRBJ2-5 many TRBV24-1 CATRDGETQYF TGTGCCACCAGAGACGGAGAGACCCAGTACTTC